Here is one T cell receptor (beta chain) with its context. These data come from a study of siplizumab effects on memory and regulatory T cells. TCRdb keeps only in-frame clones here, not all; method: immunoSEQ multiplex PCR. The data show approximately 65,000 clones, around four fifths seen once. V lost 2 bases and J lost 6; bases outside the gene matches: 6. Germline CDR1 reads KGHSH; CDR2 reads LQKENI. The CDR3 contains 16 residues. This clonotype originated in a human donor in good health. The rearrangement joins TRBV18 to TRBJ2-1; 11 bases fit TRBD1. The specimen was memory CD4+ T cells sorted from blood. The CDR3 protein is CASSPNGQGASNEQFF. The CDR3 DNA reads as TGTGCCAGCTCACCAAACGGACAGGGGGCTAGCAATGAGCAGTTCTTC.